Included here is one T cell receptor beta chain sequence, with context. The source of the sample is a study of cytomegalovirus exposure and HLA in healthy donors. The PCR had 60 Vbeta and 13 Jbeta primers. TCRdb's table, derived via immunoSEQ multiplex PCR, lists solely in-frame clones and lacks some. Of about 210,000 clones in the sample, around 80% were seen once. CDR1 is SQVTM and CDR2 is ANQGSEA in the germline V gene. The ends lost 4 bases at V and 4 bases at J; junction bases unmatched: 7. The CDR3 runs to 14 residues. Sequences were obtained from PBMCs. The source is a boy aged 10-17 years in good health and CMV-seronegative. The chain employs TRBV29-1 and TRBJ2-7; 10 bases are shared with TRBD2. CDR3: CSVASGRIRYEQYF. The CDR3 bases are TGCAGCGTTGCTAGCGGGAGAATTAGGTACGAGCAGTACTTC.